This T cell receptor beta chain originates from a study of CD8+CD57+ T cells in acquired aplastic anemia (dated by TCRdb to 2016 to 2019). In the study overall: On average, sorted CD4+ and CD8+ cells yielded about 3 ug of extracted DNA, with a range of roughly 0.19 to 27.4 ug. A CD8+CD57+ expansion meant a frequency higher than the mean frequency seen in healthy subjects. The research as a whole found: About 30 CD8+ CDR3 sequences were found in both patients and controls but appeared to be highly expressed in patients and within the immunodominant clones of the patients. CD8+ Simpson's diversity did not differ significantly between patients and healthy controls (P=0.060).

From the cysteine up to the phenylalanine, the CDR3 has a length of 11 residues. Only CDR3 DNA remains: 33 bases, in frame from the first base. A distance of 7 bases separates the germline ends of V and J, which lose 6 bases and 7 bases respectively. CDR1 and CDR2 are drawn from the germline V gene: ENHRY, SYGVKD. This clonotype was picked up a small number of times. What antigen it recognizes has not been identified. No much larger clone is present one base from it, and per-base qualities are unavailable. Genomic DNA was used as template for profiling of TCR beta VDJ combinations and CDR3 sequences. An Illumina HiSeq 2000 was the platform used for TCR repertoire sequencing. The original methods were these. Repertoires were assessed using TRBV/TRBJ rearrangement plots, CDR3 size and DJ length profiles, and Simpson's diversity index. The most abundant DNA sequence in the deep sequencing data was defined as the immunodominant clone. CDR3 amino acid sequences were screened for sharing across subjects and compared with published repertoires and the VDJdb database. TCRdb took the public reads, trimmed them with fastp at Q25, ran MiXCR for clone calling and kept in-frame beta chains. Under each unique CDR3 protein, matching rows form one entry showing the most common genes and DNA. TCRdb, rather than the study authors, made the V and J calls. The sample table lists about 40,000 distinct CDR3 sequences, 63% of them with a count of one. The ten largest clones take up 59% of the sample.

Flow cytometry had shown CD8+CD57+ cell expansion in the patients selected for sequencing. Every patient had severe acquired aplastic anemia, diagnosed using the International Study of Aplastic Anemia and Agranulocytosis and Camitta criteria. At the time blood was sampled, none of the patients had received any therapy. In the study, sorted CD4+ and CD8+ blood T cells from patients with severe aplastic anemia and from healthy subjects underwent deep sequencing of TCR repertoires. Patients were enrolled in the USA under clinicaltrials.gov protocols 00001620, 01623167, 00001397, 00071045, 00081523 and 00961064. Ficoll-Paque density gradient centrifugation was used to isolate peripheral blood mononuclear cells. Before DNA extraction, CD4+ and CD8+ T cells were sorted with FACS or magnetic beads.

Source material: sorted CD4+, CD8+, or CD8+CD57+ T cells (not recorded which) from PBMCs. Recombination linked TRBV10-3 to TRBJ2-1; the D gene cannot be resolved reliably. This sequence originates from a human donor with aplastic anemia. The DNA is TGTGCCATCAGCCTTGGGAATGAGCAGTTCTTC. Protein translation: CAISLGNEQFF.